The clone carrying this T cell receptor (beta chain) has a handful of counts. The antigen is not known. PCR amplification relied on 60 Vbeta primers (plus 13 Jbeta primers). Clones were sequenced by immunoSEQ multiplex PCR, and TCRdb holds only the in-frame ones, with some missing. The sample shows approximately 200,000 clones, approximately 81% of them seen only once. The CDR3 totals 15 residues. Deletions cut 2 bases from V and 0 bases from J, with 5 bases between. Looked up from germline, CDR1 is SGHTA and CDR2 is FQGNSA. This sample is drawn from a study of cytomegalovirus exposure and HLA in healthy donors. Study context: Most genotyped donors, roughly 80% of 300 to 400, had Caucasian-associated genetic ancestry. General study findings and limits: Roughly even sequencing depth across donors was the assumption behind the presence/absence analyses. A later analysis showed HLA-associated TCR beta chains outstripping equally common others in clonal expansion. Cytomegalovirus status, reportedly, was diagnosed with high specificity and sensitivity by the classifier.

V usage is TRBV7-2 and J usage is TRBJ2-6, with D uncertain. The source is a woman younger than 35 in good health and CMV-seropositive. The sequenced sample was PBMCs. The CDR3 DNA follows: TGTGCCAGCAGCTTATCAAACTCTGGGGCCAACGTCCTGACTTTC. Translating it yields CASSLSNSGANVLTF.